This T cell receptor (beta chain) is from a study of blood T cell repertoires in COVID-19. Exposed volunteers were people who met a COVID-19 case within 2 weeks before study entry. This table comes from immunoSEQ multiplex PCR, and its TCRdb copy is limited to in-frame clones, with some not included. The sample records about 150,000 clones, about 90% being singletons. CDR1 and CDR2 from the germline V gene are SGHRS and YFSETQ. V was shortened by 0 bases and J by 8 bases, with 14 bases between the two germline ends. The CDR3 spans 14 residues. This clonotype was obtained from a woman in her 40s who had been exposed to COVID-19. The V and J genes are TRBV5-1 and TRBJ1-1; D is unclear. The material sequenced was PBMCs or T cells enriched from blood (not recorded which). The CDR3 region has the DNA TGCGCCAGCAGCTTGGGCGGATACACTCAGGAAGCTTTCTTT. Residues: CASSLGGYTQEAFF.